A selection of T cell receptor beta chains follows, all from one sample in a study of T-cell reconstitution after alpha-beta-depleted transplantation in children. TCRdb independently ran MiXCR on the PCR reads; one entry per CDR3 protein. The sample includes approximately 31,000 distinct CDR3 sequences, around 6% seen only once; the top ten take more than 20%. The sequencing here drew on peripheral blood, taken 60 days after TCRalphabeta/CD19-depleted stem cell transplant. The receptors stem from a child less than two years old who had a stem cell transplant for acute myeloid leukemia, so the T cells may come from the graft donor. CDR3s leave out the opening cysteine and the closing phenylalanine or tryptophan. A D gene is named only where the DNA matches it firmly. The listing skips clone size in some rows; elsewhere it reads once, few, many or a size class.

TRBV6-5	TRBD1	TRBJ2-1	many	ASSYVGQGGVGPYNEQF
TRBV2	.	TRBJ2-7	many	ASGEQY
TRBV9	.	TRBJ2-3	many	ASSVSGATDTQY
TRBV25-1	.	TRBJ2-5	many	ASSEGVWQALGETQY
TRBV7-9	TRBD1	TRBJ1-4	many	ASSSDRGGRNEKLF
TRBV20-1	TRBD1	TRBJ2-7	many	SAPGTGIYEQY
TRBV29-1	TRBD2	TRBJ2-5	many	SAPAGGRETQY
TRBV5-1	.	TRBJ2-1	many	ASSFNYNEQF
TRBV7-9	TRBD2	TRBJ2-7	many	ASSEALAGVA
TRBV7-9	.	TRBJ2-1	many	ASSFTGYEQF
TRBV5-1	TRBD1	TRBJ1-1	many	ASSLDPPQGAHTEAF
TRBV6-6	.	TRBJ2-1	many	ASSYEGELHNEQF
TRBV7-9	.	TRBJ2-4	many	ASSSRGGSLAKNIQY
TRBV7-2	TRBD2	TRBJ2-4	many	ASSRLAGGKNIQY
TRBV29-1	.	TRBJ2-7	.	SVGRRGVGSYEQY
TRBV6-6	.	TRBJ2-7	many	ASSYRYEQY
TRBV15	.	TRBJ2-1	many	ATSVSHGNEQF